Sequencing of this TCR beta chain was carried out in a study of OX40 agonist ivuxolimab in advanced cancers. Background on the study: Allowance was made for prior anti-PD-1, anti-PD-L1 or anti-CTLA-4 therapy, and around 44% had some.

CDR1 and CDR2 (germline): MNHEY, SVGAGI. The CDR3 covers 14 residues. V gave up 6 bases and J gave up 7 bases, with 16 bases separating them. This clone was counted a single time. Assay: immunoSEQ multiplex PCR; the TCRdb copy retains only in-frame clones and omits some. The table includes 50,000 to 65,000 clones, roughly 77% detected once. The rearrangement uses TRBV6-5 and TRBJ1-5; D ambiguous. The specimen comprised CD4+ or CD8+ T cells sorted from blood, sampled in a trial of the OX40 agonist ivuxolimab. The origin of this receptor is an adult with an advanced solid tumor such as melanoma, head and neck, liver or kidney cancer. CDR3 in DNA: TGTGCCAGCAGCACCGGGAGTAATTACCAGCCCCAGCATTTT. Protein sequence: CASSTGSNYQPQHF.